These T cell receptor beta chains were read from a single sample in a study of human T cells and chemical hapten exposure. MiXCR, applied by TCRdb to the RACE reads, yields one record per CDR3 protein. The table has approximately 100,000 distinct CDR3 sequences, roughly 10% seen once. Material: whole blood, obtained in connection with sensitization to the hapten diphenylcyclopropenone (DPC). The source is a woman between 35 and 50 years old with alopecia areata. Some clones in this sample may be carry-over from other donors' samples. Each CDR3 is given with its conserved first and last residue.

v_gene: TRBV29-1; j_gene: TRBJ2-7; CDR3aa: CSVISGTDTYEQYF
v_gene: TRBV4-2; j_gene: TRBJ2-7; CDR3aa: CASSQPLRGVVGYERYF
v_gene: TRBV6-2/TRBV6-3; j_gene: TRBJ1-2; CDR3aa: CASSPGQYYGYTF
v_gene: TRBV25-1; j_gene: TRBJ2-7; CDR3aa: CASSLRQGGKQYF
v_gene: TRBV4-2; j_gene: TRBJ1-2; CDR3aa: CATGTAFYGYTF
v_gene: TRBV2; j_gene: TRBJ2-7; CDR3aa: CASSVGSSYEQYF
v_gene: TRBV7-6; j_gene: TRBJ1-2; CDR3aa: CASSPGDRAAYGYTF
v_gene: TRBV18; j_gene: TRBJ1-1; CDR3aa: CASSPLRANTEAFF
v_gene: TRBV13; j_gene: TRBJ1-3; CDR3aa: CASRRPGQSGNTIYF
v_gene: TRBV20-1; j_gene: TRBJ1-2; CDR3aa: CSASLGAAGYGYTF
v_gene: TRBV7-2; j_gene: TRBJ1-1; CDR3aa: CASSSQGYTEAFF
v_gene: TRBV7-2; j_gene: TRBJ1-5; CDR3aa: CASSRGPVSNQPQHF
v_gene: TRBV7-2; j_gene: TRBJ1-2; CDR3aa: CASSFPWEVGYTF
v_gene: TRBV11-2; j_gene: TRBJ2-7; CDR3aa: CASSWDNNYEQYF
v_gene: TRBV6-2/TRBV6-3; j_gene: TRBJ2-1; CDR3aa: CASSRSTSSTANEQFF
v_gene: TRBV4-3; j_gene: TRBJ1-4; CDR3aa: CASSQDRREQVEKLFF
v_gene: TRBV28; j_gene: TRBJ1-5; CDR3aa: CASSLGGGGQPQHF
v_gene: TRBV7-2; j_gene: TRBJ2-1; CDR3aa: CASSFRGSDEQFF
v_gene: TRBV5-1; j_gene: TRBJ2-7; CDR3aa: CASSFRQGTYEQYF
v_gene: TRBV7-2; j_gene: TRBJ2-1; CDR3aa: CASSLVGRWDEQFF
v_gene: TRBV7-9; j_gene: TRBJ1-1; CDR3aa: CASSSVSVPAAFF
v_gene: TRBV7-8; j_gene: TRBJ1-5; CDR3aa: CASSFTGENQPQHF
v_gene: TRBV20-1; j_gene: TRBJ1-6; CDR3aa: CSVGQGDSPLHF
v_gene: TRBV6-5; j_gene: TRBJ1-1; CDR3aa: CASYRDRGTEAFF
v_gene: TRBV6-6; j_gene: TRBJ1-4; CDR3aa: CASSYRQGTNEKLFF
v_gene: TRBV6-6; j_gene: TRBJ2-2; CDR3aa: CASLLFNTGELFF
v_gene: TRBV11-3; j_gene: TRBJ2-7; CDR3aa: CASSATEQGPQYF
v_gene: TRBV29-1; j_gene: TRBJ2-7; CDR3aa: CSVLKPKDEQYF
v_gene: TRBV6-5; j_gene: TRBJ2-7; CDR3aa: CASNPGTSGAYEQYF
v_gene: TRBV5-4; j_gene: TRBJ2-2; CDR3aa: CASSRRSRENTGELFF
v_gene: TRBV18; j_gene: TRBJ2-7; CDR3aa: CASSSPYGGDYEQYF
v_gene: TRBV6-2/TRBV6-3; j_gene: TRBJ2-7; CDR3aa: CASSQRRGGAYEQYF
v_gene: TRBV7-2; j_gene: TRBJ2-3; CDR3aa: CASSLAGGATDTQYF
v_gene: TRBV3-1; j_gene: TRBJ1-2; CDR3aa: CASSQDPGQGHSYGYTF
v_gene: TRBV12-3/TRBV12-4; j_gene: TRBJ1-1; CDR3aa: CASSFGQPTGAFF
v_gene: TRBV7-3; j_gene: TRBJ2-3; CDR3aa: CASSHGRTPTDTQYF
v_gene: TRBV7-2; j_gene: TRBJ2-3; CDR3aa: CASSFKLVGTDTQYF
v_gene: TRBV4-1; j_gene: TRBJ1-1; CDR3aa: CASSHPRADIAEAFF
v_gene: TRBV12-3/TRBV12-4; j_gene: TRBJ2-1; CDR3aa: CASSLTGRLAGEQFF
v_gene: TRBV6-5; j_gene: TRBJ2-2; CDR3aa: CASSYKGAVAGELFF
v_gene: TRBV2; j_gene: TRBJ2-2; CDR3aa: CASSEGWRLTKNTGELFF
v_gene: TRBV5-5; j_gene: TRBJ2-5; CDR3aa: CASSSANSGPRETQYF
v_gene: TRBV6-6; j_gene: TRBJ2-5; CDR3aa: CASSSHETQYF
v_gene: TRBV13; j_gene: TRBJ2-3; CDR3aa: CASSSTDRESVDTQYF
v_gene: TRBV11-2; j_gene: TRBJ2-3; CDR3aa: CASSSRGATDTQYF
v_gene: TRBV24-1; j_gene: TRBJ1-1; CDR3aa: CATSDARTGNTEAFF